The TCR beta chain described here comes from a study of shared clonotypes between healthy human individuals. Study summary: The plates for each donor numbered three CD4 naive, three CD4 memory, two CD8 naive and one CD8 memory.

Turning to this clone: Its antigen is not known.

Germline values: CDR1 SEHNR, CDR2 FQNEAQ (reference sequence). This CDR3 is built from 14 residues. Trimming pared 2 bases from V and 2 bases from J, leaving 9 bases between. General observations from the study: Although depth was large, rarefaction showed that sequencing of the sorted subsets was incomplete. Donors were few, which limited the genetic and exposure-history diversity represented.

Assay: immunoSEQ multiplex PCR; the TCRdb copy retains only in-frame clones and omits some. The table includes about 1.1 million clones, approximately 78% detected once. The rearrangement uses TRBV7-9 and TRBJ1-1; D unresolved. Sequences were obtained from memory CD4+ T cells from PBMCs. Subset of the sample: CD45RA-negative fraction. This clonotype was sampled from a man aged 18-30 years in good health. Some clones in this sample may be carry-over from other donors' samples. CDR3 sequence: CASSLYHSNTEAFF. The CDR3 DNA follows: TGTGCCAGCAGCTTATATCACAGCAACACTGAAGCTTTCTTT.